These 25 T cell receptor beta chains share one sample of origin, sequenced in a study of OX40 agonist ivuxolimab in advanced cancers. Only in-frame clones appear in the TCRdb table, and some are missing; sequencing was by immunoSEQ multiplex PCR. The sample includes tens of thousands of clones, under 90% of them seen just once. The material sequenced was CD4+ or CD8+ T cells sorted from blood, taken in a trial of the OX40 agonist ivuxolimab. The source of these receptors is an adult with an advanced solid tumor such as melanoma, head and neck, liver or kidney cancer.

The chain links TRBV7-9 to TRBJ1-2; no definite D call. In germline, CDR1 is SEHNR, CDR2 FQNEAQ (reference sequence). The CDR3 covers 13 residues. V was shortened by 5 bases and J by 4 bases, with 11 bases between the two germline ends. CDR3 bases: TGTGCCAGCAGCCAGGATCGCGGCTATGGCTACACCTTC. Its protein is CASSQDRGYGYTF.

The chain carries TRBV19 and TRBJ1-5; D perhaps matches TRBD1 (5 bases). CDR3 length: 15 amino acids. Per germline, CDR1 LNHDA and CDR2 SQIVND (reference sequence). V lost 3 bases to trimming and J lost 0 bases, with 9 bases between them. CDR3 amino acids: CASSIRDVSNQPQHF. The CDR3, as DNA: TGTGCCAGTAGTATTCGGGACGTTAGCAATCAGCCCCAGCATTTT.

This clone was counted a single time. The gene calls are TRBV7-9 and TRBJ1-5; D is undetermined. CDR1 and CDR2 from the germline V gene are SEHNR and FQNEAQ (reference sequence). Trimming pared 5 bases from V and 1 base from J, leaving 15 bases between. The CDR3 length is 16 residues. In nucleotides, the CDR3 is TGTGCCAGCAGCCATTCAGGAAAGGAAAGCAATCAGCCCCAGCATTTT. Translated, it gives CASSHSGKESNQPQHF.

The chain carries TRBV5-1 and TRBJ2-5, with 10 nucleotides matching TRBD2. The J call may be incorrect, as the DNA end agrees better with TRBJ2-7. CDR1 SGHRS and CDR2 YFSETQ come from the germline V gene. The CDR3 has 14 amino acids. The CDR3 nucleotides read TGCGCCAGCAGGGGTAGCGGGGGGTCTTACGAGCAGTACTTC. Translating it yields CASRGSGGSYEQYF.

The rearrangement links TRBV25-1 to TRBJ1-2; D is uncertain. CDR1 and CDR2 from the germline V gene are MGHDK and SYGVNS. V was shortened by 3 bases and J by 1 base, with 6 bases between the two germline ends. The CDR3 runs to 13 residues. The CDR3 spells CASSDRFNYGYTF. The CDR3 DNA reads TGTGCCAGCAGTGACAGGTTTAACTATGGCTACACCTTC.

J is TRBJ1-3 and V is TRBV14, with D perhaps matching TRBD1 (5 bases). The CDR3 totals 15 residues. Germline V gene lookup returns CDR1 SGHDN and CDR2 FVKESK. The V end lost 2 bases, the J end lost 5 bases, and 13 bases lay between the germline ends. The CDR3 DNA sequence: TGTGCCAGCAGCCAACTTATGACAGCTAGAAACACCATATATTTT. This sequence encodes CASSQLMTARNTIYF.

CDR3 residues: CASSKAEVGVRNYGYTF. DNA for the CDR3: TGTGCCAGCAGCAAAGCGGAGGTGGGAGTCAGGAACTATGGCTACACCTTC. The chain carries TRBV21-1 and TRBJ1-2. TRBV21-1 is a listed pseudogene. The CDR3 contains 17 residues.

For this clone: Different DNA sequences within this sample yield the same CDR3. The gene calls are TRBV27 and TRBJ1-3; D is ambiguous. Trimming took off 2 bases at V and 2 bases at J, with 7 bases between the two ends. The CDR3 length is 14 residues. The germline gives CDR1 MNHEY, CDR2 SMNVEV (reference sequence). Written as DNA, the CDR3 is TGTGCCAGCAGTTTAGGAGGGACTGGAAACACCATATATTTT. Translation: CASSLGGTGNTIYF.

The V call is TRBV11-2, the J call TRBJ2-7; D ambiguous. Trimming pared 3 bases from V and 3 bases from J, leaving 12 bases between. CDR1 and CDR2 from the germline V gene are SGHAT and FQNNGV. The CDR3 is 14 amino acids. For the CDR3, the DNA is TGTGCCAGCAGCTTCCAGGTGTCTTTCTACGAGCAGTACTTC. Translating it yields CASSFQVSFYEQYF.

This sequence joins TRBV19 and TRBJ1-1; no definite D call. Germline values: CDR1 LNHDA, CDR2 SQIVND (reference sequence). The CDR3 spans 16 residues. The germline V and J ends were trimmed by 4 bases and 0 bases, with 15 bases remaining between them. CDR3 in amino acids: CASSRRVSSVNTEAFF. The CDR3 DNA is TGTGCCAGTAGTAGGAGGGTGAGCTCAGTGAACACTGAAGCTTTCTTT. The whole variable domain, remainder taken from reference TRBV19 and TRBJ1-1, is DGGITQSPKYLFRKEGQNVTLSCEQNLNHDAMYWYRQDPGQGLRLIYYSQIVNDFQKGDIAEGYSVSREKKESFPLTVTSAQKNPTAFYLCASSRRVSSVNTEAFFGQGTRLTVV.

The J gene is TRBJ2-5, the V gene TRBV4-1; D may be TRBD2 (6 bases). Trimming removed 1 base from V and 3 bases from J, with 6 bases in between. The CDR3 length is 13 residues. From germline, CDR1 is MGHRA and CDR2 YSYEKL. CDR3 DNA: TGCGCCAGCAGCCAAGGGGGGGAAGAGACCCAGTACTTC. It codes for CASSQGGEETQYF.

The chain joins TRBV29-1 to TRBJ2-1; possible D gene TRBD2, 6 bases. CDR1 SQVTM and CDR2 ANQGSEA come from the germline V gene. The CDR3 extends over 16 amino acids. Trimming took 3 bases from V and 0 from J, leaving 15 bases between them. This CDR3 is CSVDGRGVSSYNEQFF. CDR3 coding DNA: TGCAGCGTTGATGGGCGCGGGGTGAGCTCCTACAATGAGCAGTTCTTC.

The chain couples TRBV10-1 to TRBJ2-1; D gene ambiguous. Germline lookup yields CDR1 WNHNN and CDR2 SYGVQD (reference sequence). V was cut by 10 bases and J by 6 bases, with 10 bases left in between. This CDR3 has 11 residues. The CDR3 nucleotides read TGCGCCACCCAAAGGGCCAATGAGCAGTTCTTC. Translated, it gives CATQRANEQFF.

V gene TRBV4-1 combines with J gene TRBJ2-7; 8 nucleotides agree with TRBD2. V lost 4 bases to trimming and J lost 2 bases; unmatched junction nucleotides: 10. The germline gives CDR1 MGHRA, CDR2 YSYEKL. The CDR3 runs 16 residues. The CDR3 loop is CASSLFGAGGTYEQYF. CDR3 DNA: TGCGCCAGCAGCCTATTTGGGGCGGGGGGAACCTACGAGCAGTACTTC.

The chain has TRBV5-4 and TRBJ1-1, with D hard to call. Germline V gene data show CDR1 as SGHNT and CDR2 as YYREEE (reference sequence). The CDR3 runs 12 residues. The V gene lost 2 bases and the J gene lost 5 bases, with 7 bases spanning the gap. In DNA form, the CDR3 reads TGTGCCAGCAGCTTCGGCGGGACTGAAGCTTTCTTT. It specifies CASSFGGTEAFF.

The rearrangement uses TRBV27 and TRBJ2-7; perhaps TRBD1 as D (5 bases). The CDR3 spans 14 residues. The germline V and J ends were trimmed by 0 bases and 3 bases, with 9 bases remaining between them. Germline assignment: CDR1 MNHEY and CDR2 SMNVEV (reference sequence). The CDR3: CASSLSGQFYEQYF. CDR3 sequence (DNA): TGTGCCAGCAGTTTATCGGGGCAGTTCTACGAGCAGTACTTC.

This clone was detected only a few times. V gene TRBV5-5 combines with J gene TRBJ2-7, with D hard to call. Trimming removed 4 bases from V and 1 base from J, with 3 bases in between. The CDR3 is 11 amino acids. CDR1 is SGHKS, CDR2 YYEKEE, per germline (reference sequence). DNA for the CDR3: TGTGCCAGCAGCCAGTCCTACGAGCAGTACTTC. Translation gives CASSQSYEQYF.

V usage is TRBV29-1 and J usage is TRBJ2-5; D is ambiguous. The DNA end is more similar to TRBJ2-7, so the J call may be wrong. This CDR3 spans 13 amino acids. Germline V gene lookup returns CDR1 SQVTM and CDR2 ANQGSEA. The CDR3 coding sequence is TGCAGCGTTGTTAGGAGTAGGTCCTACGAGCAGTACTTC. This encodes CSVVRSRSYEQYF.

The chain is built from TRBV27 and TRBJ1-1; unclear D gene. With 10 bases removed from V and 7 bases from J, the gap between germline ends came to 13 bases. This CDR3 has 11 amino acids. Germline V gene sequence: CDR1 MNHEY, CDR2 SMNVEV (reference sequence). The CDR3 is CATSAGGEAFF. CDR3 DNA: TGTGCCACCTCCGCGGGAGGTGAAGCTTTCTTT.

This clone was seen only a few times. CDR3: CASNPGQGHIQYF. CDR3 nucleotide sequence: TGTGCCAGCAATCCGGGACAGGGGCACATTCAGTACTTC. This chain connects TRBV25-1 to TRBJ2-4, with TRBD1 matching 10 bases. With 7 bases clipped from V and 8 bases from J, the junction kept 5 bases outside the gene matches. Germline values: CDR1 MGHDK, CDR2 SYGVNS. The CDR3 sequence is 13 residues long. Using reference TRBV25-1 and TRBJ2-4 for the parts outside the CDR3, the full variable domain is EADIYQTPRYLVIGTGKKITLECSQTMGHDKMYWYQQDPGMELHLIHYSYGVNSTEKGDLSSESTVSRIRTEHFPLTLESARPSHTSQYLCASNPGQGHIQYFGAGTRLSVL.

A few counts support this clone. The chain combines TRBV9 with TRBJ2-2, with TRBD2 as a possible D gene (6 bases). Germline V gives CDR1 SGDLS, CDR2 YYNGEE. The CDR3 spans 13 residues. V lost 6 bases and J 8 bases, leaving 14 bases between the germline ends. CDR3 loop: CASTSLGRGELFF. CDR3 bases: TGTGCCAGCACCTCTCTTGGGAGGGGGGAGCTGTTTTTT.

The chain combines TRBV7-6 with TRBJ2-1; D possibly corresponds to TRBD1 (5 bases). Trimming left V 5 bases short and J 5 bases short, with 13 bases between. This CDR3 spans 14 amino acids. Looked up from germline, CDR1 is SGHVS and CDR2 is FNYEAQ. The CDR3 DNA reads TGTGCCAGCAGCCCATCCCCAGGGAACAATGAGCAGTTCTTC. Translating it yields CASSPSPGNNEQFF.

The genes are TRBV7-9 and TRBJ2-5; D possibly matches TRBD1 or TRBD2 (8 bases each). The CDR3 has 15 amino acids. Germline V gene sequence: CDR1 SEHNR, CDR2 FQNEAQ (reference sequence). Deletions cut 8 bases from V and 4 bases from J, with 20 bases between. The CDR3 DNA sequence: TGTGCCAGCCGGGCGGGGGGACAGGACGGAGAGACCCAGTACTTC. The encoded protein is CASRAGGQDGETQYF.

CDR3 protein: CASSERQGANYGYTF. The CDR3 DNA sequence: TGTGCCAGCAGTGAGCGACAGGGGGCGAACTATGGCTACACCTTC. This sequence joins TRBV6-4 and TRBJ1-2, with 10 bases aligning to TRBD1. The CDR3 consists of 15 residues. Germline V gene sequence: CDR1 MRHNA, CDR2 SNTAGT. V shed 3 bases and J 2 bases; nucleotides not matched to a gene: 3.

This rearrangement joins TRBV6-5 to TRBJ1-1; D gene ambiguous. CDR3 size: 14 residues. In germline, CDR1 is MNHEY, CDR2 SVGAGI. V was pared by 6 bases and J by 7 bases, with 18 bases between. CDR3 sequence (DNA): TGTGCCAGCAGGTACAAGGGAGCACCCTTTGAAGCTTTCTTT. Protein product: CASRYKGAPFEAFF.